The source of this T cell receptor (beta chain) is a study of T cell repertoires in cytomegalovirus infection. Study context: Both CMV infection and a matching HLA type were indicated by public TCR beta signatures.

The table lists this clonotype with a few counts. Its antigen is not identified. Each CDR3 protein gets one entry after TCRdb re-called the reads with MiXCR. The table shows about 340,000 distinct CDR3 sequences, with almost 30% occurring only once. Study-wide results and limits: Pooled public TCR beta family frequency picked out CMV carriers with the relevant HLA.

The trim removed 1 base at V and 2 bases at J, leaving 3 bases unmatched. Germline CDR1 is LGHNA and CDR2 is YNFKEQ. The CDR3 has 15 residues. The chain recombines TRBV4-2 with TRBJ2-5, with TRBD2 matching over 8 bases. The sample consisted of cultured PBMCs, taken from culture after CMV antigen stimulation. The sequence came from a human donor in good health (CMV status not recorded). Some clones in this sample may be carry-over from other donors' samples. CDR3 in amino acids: CASSQAAGAQETQYF. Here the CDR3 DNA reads TGTGCCAGCAGCCAAGCAGCGGGAGCTCAAGAGACCCAGTACTTC.